What follows describes a single TCR beta chain. This clonotype appeared a few times. There is no known antigen for this receptor. No much larger clonotype is one base removed from it; base qualities were not supplied. This sample was taken from a study of blood T cells in healthy people across ages (dated by TCRdb to the mid-2010s). Study-level background: In model experiments, roughly one uniquely barcoded TCR beta cDNA molecule per two T cells was captured by template switching. The study measured age-related changes in TCR beta repertoire diversity using deep sequencing normalized with unique cDNA molecular identifiers. The donors were divided into four age groups: young (average around 17 years), middle-aged (about 40), aged (about 60) and long-lived (nearly 85). To avoid experimental bias, donors of different ages were spread randomly across the sequencing lanes. For two donors (one aged 18 to 30 and one aged 80 or older), the study analyzed two additional independent replicas of 1 million unique cDNA reads from the same blood draw. The paper as a whole reports these results and caveats: The long-lived group showed more naive CD4+ T cells, fewer expanded clones and increased TCR diversity than the aged group, suggesting age selection. Since profiling was done on bulk unsorted PBMCs, naive and antigen-experienced compartments could not be conclusively compared. A strong correlation was found between observed TCR beta diversity and the percentage of naive T cells measured by flow cytometry. Because the CMV infection status of the donors was unknown, age-related changes in expanded clonotypes may potentially have been confounded. Estimates of total diversity based on one million sequenced T cells were regarded as lower bounds and as underestimates. As age increased, observed TCR beta diversity per million T cells dropped in a roughly linear way, and a significant reduction was already evident by age 40.

Library method: 5' RACE. Sequencing instrument: Illumina HiSeq 2500. A second PCR of roughly 7 to 12 cycles was performed with a sample-barcoded 5' primer and a J-beta primer mix. A unique molecular identifier was introduced onto each TCR beta cDNA molecule by a template-switch 5' adaptor carrying 12 random nucleotides. Each sample yielded at least 2.5 million CDR3-containing paired-end reads. First-strand cDNA synthesis was performed from all RNA using the Mint cDNA synthesis kit, with priming by a TRBC-specific oligonucleotide. After uracil-DNA glycosylase treatment, a first 18-cycle PCR used universal primers M1SS and BC2_uni_R on all cDNA. The authors' analysis ran thus. Each sample was normalized by randomly selecting 1 million high-quality reads, each carrying a distinct molecular identifier. Instead of being binned into consensus sequences, reads with shared molecular identifiers were discarded. MiTCR, with a Q25 quality threshold and the strictest error-elimination algorithm, was used for CDR3 identification, clonotype clustering and error correction. Lower-bound total TCR beta diversity was estimated with a nonparametric unseen species model using Euler transformation. The public reads were reprocessed in TCRdb via fastp at Q25 and MiXCR, keeping in-frame beta chains. Each CDR3 protein gets just one entry, which takes the most common genes and DNA from the rows behind it. TCRdb, not the original authors, processed these V and J calls. Here the sample has about 1.4 million distinct CDR3 sequences; approximately 60% occur a single time. The ten top clones hold 6.5% to 8.5% of the sample.

Donors were 39 systemically healthy Caucasian individuals from Russia aged roughly 6 to 95 years. Each donor gave 8 to 10 milliliters of peripheral blood, collected into EDTA-treated Vacutainer tubes. Ficoll-Paque density-gradient centrifugation was used to isolate PBMCs, with at least 6.5 million obtained per sample. Trizol reagent was used to extract total RNA from the PBMCs, yielding at least 5.5 micrograms per sample. Naive CD45RAhigh/CD27high T cell percentages were measured by flow cytometry on a PBMC aliquot from every donor. The CDR3 measures 13 amino acids from cysteine to phenylalanine. CDR3 DNA only is kept here, 39 bases in frame from base 1. V and J are truncated by 6 bases and 0 bases respectively, leaving an intervening sequence of 8 bases. For CDR1 and CDR2, the germline V gene (reference sequence) lists MNHEY and SMNVEV.

The material sequenced was blood. Recombination linked TRBV27 to TRBJ2-5; the D gene lacks a confident call. The origin of this receptor is a man between 18 and 29 years old in good health. The CDR3 corresponds to CASRGLDQETQYF. The sequenced DNA: TGTGCCAGCAGGGGTCTGGACCAAGAGACCCAGTACTTC.